The clone carrying this T cell receptor beta chain came up a few times. The antigen is not known. This sample was taken from a study of blood T cells in healthy people across ages. CDR3 size: 15 residues. V was pared by 6 bases and J by 5 bases, with 7 bases of the junction left unmatched. Per germline, CDR1 MNHNY and CDR2 SVGAGI (reference sequence). Sample-barcoded 5' priming and a J-beta primer mix drove a second PCR of about 6 to 12 cycles. TCRdb re-called the 5' RACE reads through MiXCR, storing one row per CDR3 protein. The data show about a million distinct CDR3 sequences, around 54% seen once. The amount of total RNA extracted per sample was at least 5.5 micrograms. Findings and limits, study-wide: Roughly linear age-related decline in beta diversity appeared, significant by age around 40.

The genes are TRBV6-6 and TRBJ2-2, with 9 positions matching TRBD2. The sequencing input was blood. The sequence was obtained from a woman in her fifties or sixties in good health. CDR3 protein: CASSVAGVGTGELFF. CDR3 nucleotide sequence: TGTGCCAGCAGCGTAGCGGGAGTTGGAACCGGGGAGCTGTTTTTT.